The next 21 T cell receptor beta chains were all read from a single sample in a study of T cell clonality in common variable immunodeficiency. Repertoires were generated with immunoSEQ multiplex PCR, while TCRdb's copy carries only in-frame clones and drops some. Sampling found tens of thousands of clones, none seen once. Sequences were obtained from peripheral blood mononuclear cells. These TCRs come from a person aged 18 to 70 in good health.

This clone occurred many times. The observed sequence ends 3 residues before the CDR3 terminus, with the missing tail filled in from the germline J gene. The chain carries TRBV6-2 or TRBV6-3 and TRBJ1-5; 9 nucleotides agree with TRBD1. The CDR3 has 15 amino acids. The germline V gene encodes CDR1 MNHEY and CDR2 SVGEGT. Trimming at V came to 6 bases and at J to 4 bases, leaving 7 bases not matched to a gene. The CDR3 bases that were read are TGTGCCAGCAGCACACGGACAGGGGAAAATCAGCCC. It specifies CASSTRTGENQP. The whole CDR3 protein is CASSTRTGENQPQHF.

This clone was counted ten times or more. The read is 3 residues too short to cover the CDR3 end, so that end is filled in from the germline J gene. V gene TRBV7-2 combines with J gene TRBJ1-2; 7 bases line up with TRBD1. The CDR3 has 14 residues. Germline V CDR1 and CDR2: SGHTA, FQGNSA. The V and J ends lost 5 bases and 4 bases, in that order; junction bases with no gene match: 7. The CDR3 bases that were read are TGTGCCAGCAGCCTGGACAGGCTAGGCTATGGC. This codes for CASSLDRLGYG. From start to end, the CDR3 is CASSLDRLGYGYTF.

This clone was recorded at least ten times. The read gets to within 3 residues of the CDR3 end, and the germline J gene fills in the rest. The V gene is TRBV7-6, the J gene TRBJ2-5; possibly TRBD1 for D (5 bases). V lost 5 bases, J lost 5 bases, and 15 bases lay in between. The CDR3 extends over 14 amino acids. The germline V gene encodes CDR1 SGHVS and CDR2 FNYEAQ. The CDR3 loop is CASSHQGARETQYF. The DNA read from the CDR3 is TGTGCCAGCAGCCATCAGGGTGCTCGGGAGACC.

This clone has a count of ten or more. The read terminates 3 residues ahead of where the CDR3 ends, so the germline J gene completes it. The chain has TRBV7-2 and TRBJ2-5; D might be TRBD2 (6 bases). V was shortened by 5 bases and J by 4 bases, with 17 bases between the two germline ends. CDR3 size: 15 residues. Per the germline V gene, CDR1 is SGHTA and CDR2 is FQGNSA. CDR3 bases read: TGTGCCAGCAGCCCTTGGCGGGACGGGGGAGAGACC. Protein: CASSPWRDGGET. The CDR3 in its entirety is CASSPWRDGGETQYF.

Points on this clone: The CDR3 is cut off 3 residues early in the read; its end comes from the germline J gene. The V gene is TRBV23-1, the J gene TRBJ1-5; D uncertain. TRBV23-1 is labeled an ORF, and its function is uncertain. The CDR3 is 15 amino acids. Deletions cut 3 bases from V and 3 bases from J, with 12 bases between. CDR3 protein: CASSQVRGPNQPQHF. Partial CDR3 DNA: TGCGCCAGCAGTCAGGTTCGGGGTCCCAATCAGCCC.

The table lists this clone with many counts. The read stops 3 residues short of the end of the CDR3; the missing end is completed from the germline J gene. The chain carries TRBV19 and TRBJ1-1; TRBD1 aligns across 7 bases. Germline CDR1 reads LNHDA; CDR2 reads SQIVND (reference sequence). V shed 4 bases and J 5 bases; nucleotides not matched to a gene: 7. CDR3 length equals 14 residues. Here the CDR3 reads CASSTTGWETEAFF. The CDR3 DNA, read in part, is TGTGCCAGTAGTACGACAGGGTGGGAGACTGAA.

This clone appeared many times. The sequence runs out 3 residues before the end of the CDR3; the remainder is reconstructed from the germline J gene. The chain has TRBV7-6 and TRBJ2-5; a weak D match, TRBD1 (6 bases). Germline CDR1 SGHVS, CDR2 FNYEAQ. CDR3 length: 13 residues. V was cut by 2 bases and J by 4 bases, with 8 bases left in between. Partial CDR3 DNA: TGTGCCAGCAGCTTATCCAGGGGAGAGACC. Translating it yields CASSLSRGET. The full CDR3 protein reads CASSLSRGETQYF.

This clone was detected a few times. The read finishes 3 residues shy of the CDR3 end, and the germline J gene is used to complete it. The chain has TRBV19 and TRBJ1-2, with D maybe TRBD1 (6 bases). The CDR3 totals 15 residues. Germline V gene data show CDR1 as LNHDA and CDR2 as SQIVND (reference sequence). This CDR3 is CASSPDLTTGNDYTF. The CDR3 DNA, read in part, is TGTGCCAGTAGTCCAGACCTCACGACAGGCAATGAC.

This clone was observed many times. The sequenced fragment ends 3 residues before the CDR3 boundary, so the rest is inferred from the germline J gene. This rearrangement joins TRBV19 to TRBJ1-1; 8 bases fit TRBD1. CDR3 size: 13 residues. Germline assignment: CDR1 LNHDA and CDR2 SQIVND (reference sequence). The J segment lost 3 bases and the V segment lost 9 bases, leaving 6 bases of the junction unmatched. The chain's CDR3 is CASDGQGHTEAFF. CDR3 DNA, as far as it was read: TGTGCCAGCGACGGACAGGGCCACACTGAA. Variable domain in full (rest from reference TRBV19 and TRBJ1-1): DGGITQSPKYLFRKEGQNVTLSCEQNLNHDAMYWYRQDPGQGLRLIYYSQIVNDFQKGDIAEGYSVSREKKESFPLTVTSAQKNPTAFYLCASDGQGHTEAFFGQGTRLTVV.

This clone was detected many times. The read gets to within 3 residues of the CDR3 end, and the germline J gene fills in the rest. V usage is TRBV2 and J usage is TRBJ1-5; D not certain. The CDR3 runs 11 residues. Germline V gene sequence: CDR1 SNHLY, CDR2 FYNNEI. V lost 6 bases, J lost 7 bases, and 7 bases lay in between. This chain's CDR3 is CASSRGQPQHF. Partial CDR3 DNA: TGTGCCAGCAGCCGCGGGCAGCCC.

This clone was recorded many times. Read data end 3 residues before the CDR3 end; the end is taken from the germline J gene. The rearrangement joins TRBV5-1 to TRBJ2-1, with a weak D call TRBD1 (5 bases). CDR3 length equals 12 residues. Germline loops: CDR1 SGHRS, CDR2 YFSETQ. V lost 0 bases and J 9 bases, leaving 7 bases between the germline ends. The CDR3 DNA, read in part, is TGCGCCAGCAGCTTGGCAGGGTTTGAG. Protein: CASSLAGFE. Given in full, the CDR3 is CASSLAGFEQFF.

Many counts were recorded for this clone. The read finishes 3 residues shy of the CDR3 end, and the germline J gene is used to complete it. The chain has TRBV19 and TRBJ2-1; possible D gene TRBD2, 6 bases. The CDR3 spans 16 residues. Germline loops: CDR1 LNHDA, CDR2 SQIVND (reference sequence). Trimming took 6 bases from V and 1 from J, leaving 16 bases between them. The sequenced part of the CDR3 DNA is TGTGCCAGTAGCCGGTGGGCGGGATTGTCCTACAATGAG. Its protein product is CASSRWAGLSYNE. The complete CDR3 sequence is CASSRWAGLSYNEQFF.

In its sample, this clone was seen many times. The sequenced part of the CDR3 DNA is TGTGCCAGCAGTGACTTGGAGACC. Translating gives CASSDLET. The entire CDR3 is CASSDLETQYF. The chain joins TRBV2 to TRBJ2-5; no clear D. The CDR3 is cut off 3 residues early in the read; its end comes from the germline J gene. The V end was cut by 3 bases, the J end by 5 bases, with 4 bases between. Per germline, CDR1 SNHLY and CDR2 FYNNEI. This CDR3 is built from 11 residues.

This clone has a count of ten or more. Sequencing ends 3 residues short of the CDR3 end; the germline J gene provides the rest. Other DNA sequences in this specimen translate into the identical CDR3. The chain joins TRBV6-2 or TRBV6-3 to TRBJ1-4, with 9 bases aligning to TRBD1. The V and J ends lost 6 bases and 4 bases, in that order; junction bases with no gene match: 6. The CDR3 is 15 amino acids. CDR1 and CDR2 from the germline V gene are MNHEY and SVGEGT. The CDR3 loop reads CASRRLGQGNEKLFF. CDR3 DNA, as far as it was read: TGTGCCAGCAGACGACTGGGACAGGGTAATGAAAAA.

The sequenced part of the CDR3 DNA is TGTGCCGTACTTAGACTAGCGGGAGGCCCGACC. Translation gives CAVLRLAGGPT. The full CDR3 sequence reads CAVLRLAGGPTQYF. The chain links TRBV7-8 to TRBJ2-5; 13 nucleotides line up with TRBD2. The read halts 3 residues ahead of the CDR3 end, with the missing end drawn from the germline J gene. Per germline, CDR1 SGHVS and CDR2 FQNEAQ. The V segment lost 11 bases and the J segment 7 bases; nucleotides outside the gene matches: 10. CDR3 length: 14 residues.

The table lists this clone with many counts. The CDR3 end is not reached by the read, which stops 3 residues before it; the germline J gene fills it in. The V and J genes are TRBV19 and TRBJ1-1, with 7 bases fitting TRBD1. The V and J ends lost 7 bases and 4 bases, in that order; junction bases with no gene match: 9. The CDR3 contains 14 residues. Germline CDR1 and CDR2: LNHDA and SQIVND (reference sequence). CDR3 region: CASIDRVGGTEAFF. CDR3 bases read: TGTGCCAGTATCGACAGGGTGGGTGGCACTGAA.

This clone was detected many times. The DNA ends 3 residues before the CDR3 does, and the rest of the CDR3 is filled in from the germline J gene. The rearrangement uses TRBV5-4 and TRBJ2-7; D is uncertain. Germline-derived CDR1 and CDR2 are SGHNT and YYREEE (reference sequence). CDR3 length: 13 residues. The V end lost 0 bases, the J end lost 6 bases, and 10 bases lay between the germline ends. CDR3 DNA, as far as it was read: TGTGCCAGCAGCTTGGTGGTCGGTAGCGAG. Protein sequence: CASSLVVGSE. The whole CDR3 sequence is CASSLVVGSEQYF.

This clone was recorded at least ten times. The CDR3 DNA, read in part, is TGTGCCAGTAGTATCGGGTTGGGGGGGAACACTGAA. Its translation is CASSIGLGGNTE. The complete CDR3 sequence is CASSIGLGGNTEAFF. The chain employs TRBV19 and TRBJ1-1; a weak D match, TRBD1 (5 bases). The read ends 3 residues early relative to the CDR3; the germline J gene fills the gap. The V end was cut by 3 bases, the J end by 1 base, with 12 bases between. This CDR3 contains 15 residues. The V gene's germline CDR1 is LNHDA and CDR2 SQIVND (reference sequence).

The table lists this clone with many counts. The CDR3 is cut off 3 residues early in the read; its end comes from the germline J gene. The chain joins TRBV4-1 to TRBJ2-3; 7 bases align to TRBD1. The trim removed 6 bases at V and 2 bases at J, leaving 17 bases unmatched. The CDR3 loop spans 18 amino acids. From germline, CDR1 is MGHRA and CDR2 YSYEKL. Partial CDR3 DNA: TGCGCCAGCAGGAGGGGCCCTCGCCGGGACAGATCCACAGATACG. This translates into CASRRGPRRDRSTDT. The whole CDR3 region reads CASRRGPRRDRSTDTQYF.

This clone was counted at least ten times. This chain's CDR3 is CASSLSGRSWNEQFF. The covered CDR3 bases are TGTGCCAGCAGCTTAAGCGGGAGGTCGTGGAATGAG. This chain links TRBV7-2 with TRBJ2-1; 9 positions agree with TRBD2. Read coverage stops 3 residues before the CDR3 terminus; the germline J gene supplies the remainder. Germline trimming cut 2 bases from V and 7 bases from J; bases unmatched to any gene: 6. This CDR3 contains 15 residues. Germline loops: CDR1 SGHTA, CDR2 FQGNSA.

This clone was picked up many times. The read terminates 3 residues before the CDR3 end, so the remaining end is supplied by the germline J gene. V is TRBV20-1 and J is TRBJ1-6; 8 nucleotides align to TRBD1. Germline lookup yields CDR1 DFQATT and CDR2 SNEGSKA (reference sequence). V lost 2 bases to trimming and J lost 5 bases; unmatched junction nucleotides: 5. CDR3 length equals 15 residues. CDR3 sequence reads: CSARPSGQDNSPLHF. CDR3 bases read: TGCAGTGCTAGACCCTCGGGACAGGATAATTCACCC.